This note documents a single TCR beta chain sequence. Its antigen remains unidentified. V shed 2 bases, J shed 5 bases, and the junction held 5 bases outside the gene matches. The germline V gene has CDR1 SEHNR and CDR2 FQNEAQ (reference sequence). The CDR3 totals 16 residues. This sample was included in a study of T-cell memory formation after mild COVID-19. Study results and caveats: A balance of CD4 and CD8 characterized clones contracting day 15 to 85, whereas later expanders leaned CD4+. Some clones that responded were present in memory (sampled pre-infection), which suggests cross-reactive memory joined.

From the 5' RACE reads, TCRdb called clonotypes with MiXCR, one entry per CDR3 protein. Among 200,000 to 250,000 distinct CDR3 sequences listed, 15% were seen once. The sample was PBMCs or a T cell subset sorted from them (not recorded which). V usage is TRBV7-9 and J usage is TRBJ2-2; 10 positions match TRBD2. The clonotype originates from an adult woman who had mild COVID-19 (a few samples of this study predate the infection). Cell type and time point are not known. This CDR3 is CASSLRLAGGTGELFF. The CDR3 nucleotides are TGTGCCAGCAGCTTAAGACTAGCGGGTGGTACCGGGGAGCTGTTTTTT.